Presented here are 5 T cell receptor beta chains from one specimen sequenced in a study of blood T cell repertoires in COVID-19. TCRdb keeps only in-frame clones here, not all; method: immunoSEQ multiplex PCR. The sample lists a few hundred thousand clones, 85% occurring once. Sequencing input: PBMCs or T cells enriched from blood (not recorded which). The receptors stem from a man aged 35-49 years who had recovered from COVID-19.

This chain uses TRBV2 with TRBJ1-6; D unclear. The CDR3 runs to 12 residues. Looked up from germline, CDR1 is SNHLY and CDR2 is FYNNEI. V was shortened by 7 bases and J by 5 bases, with 6 bases between the two germline ends. CDR3 loop: CASTSDNSPLHF. The CDR3 DNA follows: TGTGCCAGCACTTCAGATAATTCACCCCTCCACTTT.

The chain uses TRBV28 and TRBJ1-3, with TRBD1 matching 12 bases. This CDR3 is built from 17 residues. The J segment lost 4 bases and the V segment lost 6 bases, leaving 10 bases of the junction unmatched. Germline-derived CDR1 and CDR2 are MDHEN and SYDVKM. Here the CDR3 reads CASRAGTGGWWGNTIYF. CDR3 nucleotides: TGTGCCAGCAGAGCCGGGACAGGGGGCTGGTGGGGAAACACCATATATTTT.

The chain couples TRBV5-1 to TRBJ1-3; D is uncertain. The CDR3 sequence is 15 residues long. V was shortened by 4 bases and J by 0 bases, with 11 bases between the two germline ends. Germline values: CDR1 SGHRS, CDR2 YFSETQ. The CDR3 is CASSPAVGSGNTIYF. The CDR3 region has the DNA TGCGCCAGCAGCCCGGCGGTGGGCTCTGGAAACACCATATATTTT. Using reference TRBV5-1 and TRBJ1-3 for the parts outside the CDR3, the full variable domain is KAGVTQTPRYLIKTRGQQVTLSCSPISGHRSVSWYQQTPGQGLQFLFEYFSETQRNKGNFPGRFSGRQFSNSRSEMNVSTLELGDSALYLCASSPAVGSGNTIYFGEGSWLTVV.

The chain recombines TRBV4-3 with TRBJ2-2, with TRBD1 identical over 7 bases. V shed 1 base and J 4 bases; nucleotides not matched to a gene: 6. The CDR3 runs 16 residues. Germline CDR1 reads LGHNA; CDR2 reads YSLEER. Here the CDR3 DNA reads TGCGCCAGCAGCCAAGGCCCGGGACAGATCACCGGGGAGCTGTTTTTT. Amino acids: CASSQGPGQITGELFF.

The gene calls are TRBV2 and TRBJ1-1; the match to TRBD1 covers 7 bases. The CDR3 extends over 14 amino acids. Germline CDR1 and CDR2: SNHLY and FYNNEI. The trim removed 6 bases at V and 6 bases at J, leaving 10 bases unmatched. CDR3 sequence reads: CASRDWGTDSEAFF. The CDR3 DNA is TGTGCCAGCAGGGATTGGGGGACAGACTCTGAAGCTTTCTTT. Full variable domain (missing parts from reference TRBV2 and TRBJ1-1): EPEVTQTPSHQVTQMGQEVILRCVPISNHLYFYWYRQILGQKVEFLVSFYNNEISEKSEIFDDQFSVERPDGSNFTLKIRSTKLEDSAMYFCASRDWGTDSEAFFGQGTRLTVV.